The clone carrying this T cell receptor beta chain has a single count. Authors' processing steps: Amplification with reference gene primers provided the estimates of nucleated cell counts. Data came from immunoSEQ multiplex PCR; TCRdb stores just in-frame clones and leaves some out. V, J and clone size were drawn from that table, and D and trimming were deduced from the DNA. The data hold about 150,000 clones, with approximately 86% observed a single time. This CDR3 has 14 amino acids. Germline V lookup: CDR1 SNHLY, CDR2 FYNNEI. The trim removed 6 bases at V and 6 bases at J, leaving 6 bases unmatched. The entry originates in a study of blood T cell repertoires in COVID-19.

This clonotype was sampled from a woman older than 75 with COVID-19, enrolled during active disease. The specimen was peripheral blood. This chain uses TRBV2 with TRBJ2-2; 8 nucleotides agree with TRBD1. The CDR3 DNA is TGTGCCAGCAGCCTGGACAGGGCGGCCGGGGAGCTGTTTTTT. Translating gives CASSLDRAAGELFF.